The clone carrying this TCR beta chain was counted between two and nine times. Specified time point: peripheral blood 6 weeks after treatment start. Each patient contributed between 1 and 8 total time points of blood mononuclear cells, pretreatment and during treatment. The data belong to a study of PD-L1 blockade in urothelial cancer. The wider study: Patients commenced atezolizumab in 2014, and it was given at 1,200 mg intravenously every 3 weeks. In the patient group, about 85% of the roughly 30 were males with bladder-origin urothelial cancer.

The authors spiked synthetic TCR analog templates into each PCR. The data were produced by immunoSEQ multiplex PCR, yet TCRdb's version contains in-frame clones alone and is incomplete. The table shows 95,000 to 130,000 clones, with around 89% occurring only once. The material sequenced was PBMCs, taken around atezolizumab (anti-PD-L1) treatment. The TCR originated in a man between 60 and 70 years old with urothelial cancer.

In DNA form, the CDR3 reads TGTGCCACCAGCAGAGATCAGTCCAGGAACTATGGCTACACCTTC. It yields the protein CATSRDQSRNYGYTF. The V gene is TRBV15, the J gene TRBJ1-2; D is uncertain. Trimming took off 0 bases at V and 2 bases at J, with 10 bases between the two ends. Germline-derived CDR1 and CDR2 are LNHNV and YYDKDF (reference sequence). The CDR3 length is 15 residues.